These T cell receptor beta chains were read from a single sample in a study of blood T cell repertoires in COVID-19. TCRdb's copy holds only in-frame clones and misses some; the assay was immunoSEQ multiplex PCR. Of around 67,000 clones detected, 80% to 90% appear once; the ten largest clones hold 9% to 9.5%. Sequencing was done on a sample of peripheral blood. These receptors were collected from a human donor in a cohort sampled during active COVID-19. Each CDR3 is given with its conserved first and last residue. The D gene is left open where the match is weak. A row's size may be missing; if present it is once, few, many or a size class.

J: TRBJ2-7
size: .
V: TRBV11-2
D: .
DNA: TGTGCCAGCAGCCCTAATAGTCGGGTTGACGAGCAGTACTTC
CDR3: CASSPNSRVDEQYF

J: TRBJ1-2
size: .
V: TRBV10-2
D: .
DNA: TGCGCCAGCAGGGCCCAGGGTAGCAGCGATGGCTACACCTTC
CDR3: CASRAQGSSDGYTF

J: TRBJ1-1
size: .
V: TRBV18
D: TRBD1
DNA: TGTGCCAGCTCACCACTAACCCAGGGGGAGACTGAAGCTTTCTTT
CDR3: CASSPLTQGETEAFF

J: TRBJ2-7
size: .
V: TRBV10-2
D: TRBD1
DNA: TGCGCCAGCAGTGAAACCGACAGGGGGTCCACCTACGAGCAGTACTTC
CDR3: CASSETDRGSTYEQYF

J: TRBJ2-1
size: few
V: TRBV3-1/TRBV3-2
D: TRBD2
DNA: TGTGCCAGCAGCCAAGTAGTCAGCGGGAGTCCCGAGCAGTTCTTC
CDR3: CASSQVVSGSPEQFF

J: TRBJ2-3
size: once
V: TRBV7-2
D: TRBD1
DNA: TGTGCCAGCAGTCCGACAGGGGCAGATACGCAGTATTTT
CDR3: CASSPTGADTQYF

J: TRBJ2-7
size: .
V: TRBV9
D: TRBD1
DNA: TGTGCCAGCAGCGTAGCCGGGACAGGGAGCTCCTACGAGCAGTACTTC
CDR3: CASSVAGTGSSYEQYF

J: TRBJ2-3
size: .
V: TRBV7-9
D: TRBD1
DNA: TGTGCCAGCAGCGTGGGACAGGCAGGGACAGATACGCAGTATTTT
CDR3: CASSVGQAGTDTQYF

J: TRBJ2-7
size: few
V: TRBV10-3
D: TRBD1
DNA: TGTGCCATCAGTGAGTCGATGGACAGGGGCCACGAGCAGTACTTC
CDR3: CAISESMDRGHEQYF

J: TRBJ1-1
size: .
V: TRBV29-1
D: .
DNA: TGCAGCGCCAAGGGTCCTCTAAGGACAGCGAACACTGAAGCTTTCTTT
CDR3: CSAKGPLRTANTEAFF

J: TRBJ2-1
size: .
V: TRBV24-1
D: TRBD2
DNA: TGTGCCACCAGTGATTCTGCAAGACTAGCGGGAGGCCAGAATGAGCAGTTCTTC
CDR3: CATSDSARLAGGQNEQFF

J: TRBJ2-5
size: .
V: TRBV30
D: TRBD2
DNA: TGTGCCTGGACCCCGGGGGGAGAGACCCAGTACTTC
CDR3: CAWTPGGETQYF

J: TRBJ2-3
size: .
V: TRBV2
D: TRBD1
DNA: TGTGCCAGCAGGGGTTGGACAGGGGGCTCCACAGATACGCAGTATTTT
CDR3: CASRGWTGGSTDTQYF

J: TRBJ2-5
size: .
V: TRBV11-2
D: .
DNA: TGTGCCAGCAGCTTAGAACCCCTAGCGTTGTACCAAGAGACCCAGTACTTC
CDR3: CASSLEPLALYQETQYF

J: TRBJ2-6
size: .
V: TRBV28
D: .
DNA: TGTGCCAGCAGTTCCACTGGTAGTGGGGCCAACGTCCTGACTTTC
CDR3: CASSSTGSGANVLTF

J: TRBJ2-1
size: .
V: TRBV5-1
D: TRBD2
DNA: TGCGCCAGCAGCTTGGTTTCTAGCGGGAGGAATGAGCAGTTCTTC
CDR3: CASSLVSSGRNEQFF

J: TRBJ2-3
size: once
V: TRBV11-2
D: .
DNA: TGTGCCAGCAGCTCGATATCCGGGGATACGCAGTATTTT
CDR3: CASSSISGDTQYF

J: TRBJ1-1
size: .
V: TRBV30
D: TRBD1
DNA: TGTGCCGGCCACAGGGGTTGGACTGAAGCTTTCTTT
CDR3: CAGHRGWTEAFF

J: TRBJ2-1
size: .
V: TRBV5-1
D: TRBD2
DNA: TGCGCCAGCAGCCCCGGGACTAGGCACAATGAGCAGTTCTTC
CDR3: CASSPGTRHNEQFF

J: TRBJ2-7
size: .
V: TRBV19
D: .
DNA: TGTGCCAGTAGTATAGCCCCTACGAGTTACGAGCAGTACTTC
CDR3: CASSIAPTSYEQYF

J: TRBJ1-1
size: .
V: TRBV30
D: .
DNA: TGTGCCTGGAGTGCAATGTCGAACACTGAAGCTTTCTTT
CDR3: CAWSAMSNTEAFF

J: TRBJ2-5
size: .
V: TRBV4-1
D: TRBD1
DNA: TGCGCCAGCAGCCAAGACAGGGGGTACCAAGAGACCCAGTACTTC
CDR3: CASSQDRGYQETQYF

J: TRBJ2-3
size: .
V: TRBV6-5
D: TRBD1
DNA: TGTGCCAGCAGTTTGGACAGGGCCGGAGATACGCAGTATTTT
CDR3: CASSLDRAGDTQYF

J: TRBJ2-2
size: .
V: TRBV5-1
D: TRBD1
DNA: TGCGCCAGCAGCTCGGGACAGGGGGCCGGGGAGCTGTTTTTT
CDR3: CASSSGQGAGELFF

J: TRBJ1-4
size: .
V: TRBV5-1
D: TRBD1
DNA: TGCGCCAGCAGCTCTGAGGGGACAGGCGGAGCTGAAAAACTGTTTTTT
CDR3: CASSSEGTGGAEKLFF

J: TRBJ1-1
size: .
V: TRBV28
D: .
DNA: TGTGCCAGCAGTCCACACGGACTGCAAGCTTTCTTT
CDR3: CASSPHGLQAFF

J: TRBJ2-5
size: .
V: TRBV7-9
D: .
DNA: TGTGCCAGCAGCCCCCGGACTACGGGAGAGACCCAGTACTTC
CDR3: CASSPRTTGETQYF

J: TRBJ2-7
size: .
V: TRBV28
D: .
DNA: TGTGCCAGCAGCCTAGGATACGAGCAGTACTTC
CDR3: CASSLGYEQYF

J: TRBJ2-1
size: few
V: TRBV7-6
D: .
DNA: TGTGCCAGCAGCTTAGGGACAGACAATGAGCAGTTCTTC
CDR3: CASSLGTDNEQFF

J: TRBJ2-1
size: .
V: TRBV28
D: TRBD2
DNA: TGTGCCAGCAGCCCACAAGGGACTAGCGGGCCGATCGGGGATGAGCAGTTCTTC
CDR3: CASSPQGTSGPIGDEQFF

J: TRBJ2-5
size: .
V: TRBV7-3
D: .
DNA: TGTGCCAGCAGCTTAGACCACAGCAGGGTGGAGACCCAGTACTTC
CDR3: CASSLDHSRVETQYF

J: TRBJ2-7
size: .
V: TRBV6-6
D: TRBD2
DNA: TGTGCCAGCAGTTCACCCCCCCCAGCGGGATCGGGGGAGCAGTACTTC
CDR3: CASSSPPPAGSGEQYF

J: TRBJ1-2
size: few
V: TRBV27
D: .
DNA: TGTGCCAGCAGCTACAGGGTAGGCTATGGCTACACCTTC
CDR3: CASSYRVGYGYTF

J: TRBJ2-1
size: .
V: TRBV19
D: .
DNA: TGTGCCAGTAGGTTAACTAGTCTCAATGAGCAGTTCTTC
CDR3: CASRLTSLNEQFF

J: TRBJ2-1
size: .
V: TRBV7-9
D: .
DNA: TGTGCCAGCAGCCGTGCAGGGAACGAGCAGTTCTTC
CDR3: CASSRAGNEQFF

J: TRBJ1-1
size: .
V: TRBV3-1/TRBV3-2
D: .
DNA: TGTGCCAGCAGCCAAGACTGGCAGGGCTGGGGCACTGAAGCTTTCTTT
CDR3: CASSQDWQGWGTEAFF

J: TRBJ2-7
size: .
V: TRBV6-6
D: .
DNA: TGTGCCAGCAGTTACTCGCCAGCGAATGCAGCGGACGAGCAGTACTTC
CDR3: CASSYSPANAADEQYF

J: TRBJ2-5
size: .
V: TRBV30
D: .
DNA: TGTGCCTGGCGGGGGGAGACCCAGTACTTC
CDR3: CAWRGETQYF

J: TRBJ1-5
size: .
V: TRBV28
D: TRBD1
DNA: TGTGCCAGCAGGGGGGGAGGGACAGGTCAGCCCCAGCATTTT
CDR3: CASRGGGTGQPQHF

J: TRBJ1-1
size: .
V: TRBV19
D: TRBD1
DNA: TGTGCCAGTAGTACAGCAGGGGGGAGAGGTGAAGCTTTCTTT
CDR3: CASSTAGGRGEAFF

J: TRBJ2-3
size: .
V: TRBV7-2
D: .
DNA: TGTGCCAGCAGCGCACTATCAGGGGATACGCAGTATTTT
CDR3: CASSALSGDTQYF

J: TRBJ1-4
size: .
V: TRBV11-2
D: TRBD1
DNA: TGTGCCAGCATGACAGGGGGCGAAGAAAAACTGTTTTTT
CDR3: CASMTGGEEKLFF

J: TRBJ2-7
size: .
V: TRBV9
D: .
DNA: TGTGCCAGCAGCGCGTCCGGGACAAAGGGCTACGAGCAGTACTTC
CDR3: CASSASGTKGYEQYF

J: TRBJ2-7
size: .
V: TRBV2
D: .
DNA: TGTGCCAGCAGTGAAGGGCAGGGCTGGGACGAGCAGTACTTC
CDR3: CASSEGQGWDEQYF

J: TRBJ1-2
size: .
V: TRBV7-6
D: .
DNA: TGTGCCAGCAGCTTAGATGGCAGGGAAAACTATGGCTACACCTTC
CDR3: CASSLDGRENYGYTF

J: TRBJ2-7
size: .
V: TRBV2
D: .
DNA: TGTGCCAGCACCGAGGGGGTCTACGAGCAGTACTTC
CDR3: CASTEGVYEQYF

J: TRBJ2-5
size: .
V: TRBV6-2/TRBV6-3
D: TRBD2
DNA: TGTGCCAGCAGTTACGCGGCTAGCGGGAGGGATCAAGAGACCCAGTACTTC
CDR3: CASSYAASGRDQETQYF

J: TRBJ2-3
size: .
V: TRBV28
D: TRBD1
DNA: TGTGCCAGCAGTTCTTTTGGCCGCGTCGGGACAGCCCACACAGATACGCAGTATTTT
CDR3: CASSSFGRVGTAHTDTQYF

J: TRBJ2-5
size: .
V: TRBV5-1
D: TRBD1
DNA: TGCGCCAGCAGCTTGTACAGGGGGCGAGGGGTGACCCAGTACTTC
CDR3: CASSLYRGRGVTQYF

J: TRBJ1-1
size: .
V: TRBV6-5
D: .
DNA: TGTGCCAGCAGACCGGATTACAGGGTTTCGGCTTTCTTT
CDR3: CASRPDYRVSAFF

J: TRBJ1-1
size: .
V: TRBV7-2
D: .
DNA: TGTGCCAGCAGCTCCCTCTCGGGGACTGAAGCTTTCTTT
CDR3: CASSSLSGTEAFF

J: TRBJ1-5
size: .
V: TRBV7-8
D: .
DNA: TGTGCCAGCAGCCCCCAGCAGGGCAATCAGCCCCAGCATTTT
CDR3: CASSPQQGNQPQHF